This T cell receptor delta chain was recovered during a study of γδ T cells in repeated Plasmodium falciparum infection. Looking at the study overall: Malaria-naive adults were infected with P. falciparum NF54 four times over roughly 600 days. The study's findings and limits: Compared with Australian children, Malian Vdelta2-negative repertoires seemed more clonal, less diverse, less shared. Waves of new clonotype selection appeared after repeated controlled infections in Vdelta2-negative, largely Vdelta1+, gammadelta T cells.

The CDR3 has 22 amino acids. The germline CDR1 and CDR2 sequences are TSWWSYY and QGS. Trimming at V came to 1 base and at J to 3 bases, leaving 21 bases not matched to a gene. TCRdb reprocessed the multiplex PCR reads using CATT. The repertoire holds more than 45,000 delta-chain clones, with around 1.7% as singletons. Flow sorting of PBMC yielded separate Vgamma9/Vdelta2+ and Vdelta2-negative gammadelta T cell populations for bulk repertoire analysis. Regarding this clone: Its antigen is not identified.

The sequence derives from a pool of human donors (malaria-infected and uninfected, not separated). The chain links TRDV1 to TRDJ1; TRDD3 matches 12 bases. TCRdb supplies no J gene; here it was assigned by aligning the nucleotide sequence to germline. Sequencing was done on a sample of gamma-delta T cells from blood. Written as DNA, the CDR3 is TGTGCTCTTGGGGAACCGTTTTCCCACCTATACTGGGGGATACCGAACCCCGATAAACTCATCTTT. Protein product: CALGEPFSHLYWGIPNPDKLIF.